These 6 T cell receptor delta chains share one sample of origin, sequenced in a study of gamma-delta T cells after stem cell transplantation. TCRdb applied CATT to the RT-PCR reads for clone calling. The repertoire holds 2,500 to 3,500 delta-chain clones, with approximately 4.5% as singletons. Material for sequencing was gamma-delta T cells. Receptors were obtained from a human donor. It is not recorded whose cells these are; they may come from a transplant donor.

This clone is medium-sized by share. The chain has TRDV2 and TRDJ3, with a possible D match to TRDD3 (6 bases). CDR3 length: 20 residues. The germline V gene has CDR1 GEAIGNYY and CDR2 EKD. V lost 0 bases to trimming and J lost 0 bases, with 17 bases between them. CDR3 protein: CACDTVATDWASWDTRQMFF. The CDR3 coding sequence is TGTGCCTGTGACACCGTGGCCACCGACTGGGCCTCCTGGGACACCCGACAGATGTTTTTC.

As concerns this clone: This likely reflects a read error, since a far larger clone is one base away. The chain is built from TRDV2 and TRDJ1; 13 bases agree with TRDD3. CDR3 length: 17 amino acids. CDR1 and CDR2 (germline): GEAIGNYY, EKD. CDR3 DNA sequence: TGTGCCCGTGACTTTATACTGGGGGATACGCGTTCCGATAAACTCATCTTT. Its protein is CARDFILGDTRSDKLIF.

This clone is classed as medium-sized. Other DNA variants within this sample encode the same CDR3. The genes are TRDV2 and TRDJ1; 10 bases fit TRDD3. In germline, CDR1 is GEAIGNYY, CDR2 EKD. With 0 bases clipped from V and 0 bases from J, the junction kept 15 bases outside the gene matches. This CDR3 comprises 20 residues. The DNA of the CDR3 is TGTGCCTGTGACACCGTGGGAGGGGGATACGACCTCCCGTACACCGATAAACTCATCTTT. Residues: CACDTVGGGYDLPYTDKLIF.

Only a few counts were recorded for this clone. The V call is TRDV2, the J call TRDJ1; perhaps TRDD3 as D (5 bases). The length of the CDR3 is 14 residues. In germline, CDR1 is GEAIGNYY, CDR2 EKD. The germline V and J ends were trimmed by 0 bases and 2 bases, with 9 bases remaining between them. The CDR3 spells CACDTVSGTDKLIF. CDR3 nucleotides: TGTGCCTGTGACACCGTTTCTGGGACCGATAAACTCATCTTT.

Remarks on this clone: Given a far larger clone just one base away, this is likely a sequencing read error. The sample carries other DNA sequences with the same CDR3. This sequence joins TRDV2 and TRDJ2, with 12 bases matching TRDD3. In germline, CDR1 is GEAIGNYY, CDR2 EKD. The CDR3 has 17 amino acids. The CDR3 sequence is CACDRLLGDTGTAQLFF. The DNA of the CDR3 is TGTGCCTGTGACCGATTACTGGGGGATACCGGGACAGCGCAACTCTTCTTT.

This clone was counted a few times. The likely explanation is a read error, given a far larger clone one base away. The chain is built from TRDV2 and TRDJ1; no clear D gene. Germline CDR1 and CDR2: GEAIGNYY and EKD. The CDR3 consists of 16 residues. CDR3 coding DNA: TGTGCCTGTGTCACCATAATGAGGAGAGGAACCGATAAACTCATCTTT. This sequence encodes CACVTIMRRGTDKLIF.